This TCR beta chain was retrieved from a study of blood T cell repertoires in COVID-19. The overall study: The United States, Italy and Spain supplied acute and convalescent COVID-19 samples. Nucleic acid was either cDNA or gDNA, and it came from T cells, B-cell-depleted T cells, or PBMCs.

This CDR3 is built from 14 residues. Germline V CDR1 and CDR2: ENHRY, SYGVKD. J gave up 7 bases and V 5 bases, and 11 bases lay outside the gene matches. As originally analysed: Amplification of reference gene primers was used by the study to estimate nucleated cell counts. Some clones are missing from TCRdb's copy, which holds only in-frame ones; the method was immunoSEQ multiplex PCR. The V and J calls and clone size are taken from that table; D and trimming were inferred from the DNA. The sample lists 100,000 to 150,000 clones, approximately 85% occurring once. The J gene is TRBJ2-7, the V gene TRBV10-3; TRBD2 agrees at 7 bases. Sequencing was carried out using peripheral blood. The receptor's source is a man at least 80 years old with active or convalescent COVID-19. DNA for the CDR3: TGTGCCATCAGTCGTCGGGGGGACTCGTATGAGCAGTACTTC. It specifies CAISRRGDSYEQYF.